These 5 T cell receptor beta chains were sequenced from one sample in a study of neurological immune-mediated disorders. In TCRdb, the 5' RACE reads were re-called with MiXCR into one record per CDR3 protein. The sample records about 62,000 distinct CDR3 sequences, roughly 4.8% being singletons. The sample was PBMCs. All receptors derive from a woman aged 45-65 years with multiple sclerosis.

This clonotype was counted ten times or more. The gene calls are TRBV13 and TRBJ2-1, with TRBD2 matching over 7 bases. Germline V gene sequence: CDR1 PRHDT, CDR2 FYEKMQ (reference sequence). This CDR3 is 15 amino acids long. J was trimmed by 6 bases and V by 0 bases; bases with no gene match: 5. The CDR3 protein is CASSLGGLDLNEQFF. CDR3 DNA sequence: TGTGCCAGCAGCTTAGGCGGACTAGATCTCAATGAGCAGTTCTTC.

The sample holds many counts of this clonotype. This chain joins TRBV29-1 and TRBJ2-7; 11 bases match TRBD2. The CDR3 is 14 residues long. V lost 5 bases, J lost 3 bases, and 6 bases stayed unmatched. In germline, CDR1 is SQVTM, CDR2 ANQGSEA. The DNA of the CDR3 is TGCAGCGTTACGACTAGCGGGGCTGACTACGAGCAGTACTTC. Protein: CSVTTSGADYEQYF.

This clonotype was picked up many times. V and J are TRBV5-1 and TRBJ2-5, with TRBD1 as a possible D gene (6 bases). The germline CDR1 and CDR2 sequences are SGHRS and YFSETQ. The CDR3 contains 14 residues. The V gene lost 1 base and the J gene lost 2 bases, with 9 bases spanning the gap. CDR3 nucleotides: TGCGCCAGCAGCTTGAGGCAGGGGCAAGAGACCCAGTACTTC. Amino acids: CASSLRQGQETQYF.

At least ten counts were recorded for this clonotype. The chain links TRBV7-6 to TRBJ2-6, with a tentative D call TRBD1 (6 bases). Trimming left V 11 bases short and J 4 bases short, with 12 bases between. Germline assignment: CDR1 SGHVS and CDR2 FNYEAQ. This CDR3 has 13 residues. The CDR3, as DNA: TGTGCCGTTCAGGGGCTCGGGGCCAACGTCCTGACTTTC. Its translation is CAVQGLGANVLTF.

This clonotype has a count of ten or more. The chain joins TRBV7-2 to TRBJ1-4, with D hard to call. Germline CDR1 is SGHTA and CDR2 is FQGNSA. The CDR3 is 12 amino acids. V lost 9 bases and J 0 bases, leaving 5 bases between the germline ends. In nucleotides, the CDR3 is TGTGCCAGTACTACAACTAATGAAAAACTGTTTTTT. This gives the protein CASTTTNEKLFF.